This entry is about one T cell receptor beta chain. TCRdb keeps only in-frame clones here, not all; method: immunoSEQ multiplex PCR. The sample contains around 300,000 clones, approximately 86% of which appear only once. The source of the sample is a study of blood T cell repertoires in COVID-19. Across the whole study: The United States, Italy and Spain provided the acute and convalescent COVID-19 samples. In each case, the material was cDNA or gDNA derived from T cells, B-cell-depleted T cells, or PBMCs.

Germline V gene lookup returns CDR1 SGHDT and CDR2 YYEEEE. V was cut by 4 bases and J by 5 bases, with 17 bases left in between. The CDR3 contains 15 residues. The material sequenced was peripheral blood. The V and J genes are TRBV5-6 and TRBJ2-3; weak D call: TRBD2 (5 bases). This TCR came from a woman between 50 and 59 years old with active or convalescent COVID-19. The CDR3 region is CASSPEGGRRDTQYF. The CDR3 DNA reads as TGTGCCAGCAGCCCAGAGGGTGGGAGAAGAGATACGCAGTATTTT.